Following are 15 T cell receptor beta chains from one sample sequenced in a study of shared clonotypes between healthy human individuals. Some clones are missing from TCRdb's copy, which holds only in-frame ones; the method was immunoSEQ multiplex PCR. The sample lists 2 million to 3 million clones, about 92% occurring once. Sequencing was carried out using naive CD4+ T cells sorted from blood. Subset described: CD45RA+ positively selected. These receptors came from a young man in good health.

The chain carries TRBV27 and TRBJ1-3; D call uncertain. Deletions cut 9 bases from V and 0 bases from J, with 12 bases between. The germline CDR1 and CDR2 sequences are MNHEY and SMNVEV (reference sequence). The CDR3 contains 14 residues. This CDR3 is CASSARFSGNTIYF. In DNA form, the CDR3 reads TGTGCCAGTTCGGCGCGATTCTCTGGAAACACCATATATTTT.

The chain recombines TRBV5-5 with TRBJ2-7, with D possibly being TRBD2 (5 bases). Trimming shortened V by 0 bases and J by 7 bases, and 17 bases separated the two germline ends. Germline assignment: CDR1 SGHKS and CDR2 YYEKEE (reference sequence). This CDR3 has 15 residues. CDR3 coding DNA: TGTGCCAGCAGCTTGGACAGCCGTTTCCCGGGGGAGCAGTACTTC. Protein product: CASSLDSRFPGEQYF.

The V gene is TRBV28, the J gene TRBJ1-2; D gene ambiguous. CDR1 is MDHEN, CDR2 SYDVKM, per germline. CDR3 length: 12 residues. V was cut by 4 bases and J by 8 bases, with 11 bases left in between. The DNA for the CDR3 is TGTGCCAGCAGTTACAGAGCTGGGGGCTACACCTTC. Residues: CASSYRAGGYTF.

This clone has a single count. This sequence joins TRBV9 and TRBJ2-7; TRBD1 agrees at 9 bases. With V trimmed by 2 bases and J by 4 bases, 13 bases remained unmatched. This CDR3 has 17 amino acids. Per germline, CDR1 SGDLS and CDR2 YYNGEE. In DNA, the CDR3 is TGTGCCAGCAGCGTCGGGGAGGTAGGGACAGGGTCGTACGAGCAGTACTTC. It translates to CASSVGEVGTGSYEQYF.

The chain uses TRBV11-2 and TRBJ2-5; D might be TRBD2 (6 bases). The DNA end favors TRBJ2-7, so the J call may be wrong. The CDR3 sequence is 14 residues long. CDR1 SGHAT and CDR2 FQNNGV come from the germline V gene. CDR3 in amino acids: CASSRDWGSYEQYF. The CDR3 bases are TGTGCCAGCAGCCGGGACTGGGGATCCTACGAGCAGTACTTC.

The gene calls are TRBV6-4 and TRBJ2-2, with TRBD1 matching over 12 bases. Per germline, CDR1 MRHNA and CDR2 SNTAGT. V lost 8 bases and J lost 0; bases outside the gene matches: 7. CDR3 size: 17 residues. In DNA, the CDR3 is TGTGCCAGCTCCCGCGGGACAGGGGGCCCGAACACCGGGGAGCTGTTTTTT. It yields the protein CASSRGTGGPNTGELFF.

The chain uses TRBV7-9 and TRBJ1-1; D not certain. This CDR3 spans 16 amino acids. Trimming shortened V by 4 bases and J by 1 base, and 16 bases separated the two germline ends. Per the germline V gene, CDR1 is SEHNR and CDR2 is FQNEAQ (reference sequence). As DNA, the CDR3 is TGTGCCAGCAGCTCCGAGGGCCTTTCCTCGAACACTGAAGCTTTCTTT. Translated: CASSSEGLSSNTEAFF.

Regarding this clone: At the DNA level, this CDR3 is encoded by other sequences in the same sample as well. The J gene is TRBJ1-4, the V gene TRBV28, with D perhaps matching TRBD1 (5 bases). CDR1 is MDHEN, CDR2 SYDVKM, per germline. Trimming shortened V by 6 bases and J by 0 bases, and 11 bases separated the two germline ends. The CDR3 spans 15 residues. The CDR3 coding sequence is TGTGCCAGCAGCCCCGGGGGTGCAACTAATGAAAAACTGTTTTTT. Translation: CASSPGGATNEKLFF.

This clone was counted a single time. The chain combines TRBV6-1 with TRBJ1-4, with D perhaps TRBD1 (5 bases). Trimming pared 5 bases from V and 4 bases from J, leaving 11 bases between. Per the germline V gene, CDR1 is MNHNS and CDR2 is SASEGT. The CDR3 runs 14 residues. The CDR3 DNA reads TGTGCCAGCAGTTGGGGACGGATTAATGAAAAACTGTTTTTT. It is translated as CASSWGRINEKLFF.

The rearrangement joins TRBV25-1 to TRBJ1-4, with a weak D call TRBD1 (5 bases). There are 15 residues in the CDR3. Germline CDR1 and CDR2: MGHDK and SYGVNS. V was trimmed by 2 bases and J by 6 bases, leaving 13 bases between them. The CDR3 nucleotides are TGTGCCAGCAGTGAAATAGGGGACCGATATGAAAAACTGTTTTTT. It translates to CASSEIGDRYEKLFF. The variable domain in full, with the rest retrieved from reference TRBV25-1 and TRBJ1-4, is EADIYQTPRYLVIGTGKKITLECSQTMGHDKMYWYQQDPGMELHLIHYSYGVNSTEKGDLSSESTVSRIRTEHFPLTLESARPSHTSQYLCASSEIGDRYEKLFFGSGTQLSVL.

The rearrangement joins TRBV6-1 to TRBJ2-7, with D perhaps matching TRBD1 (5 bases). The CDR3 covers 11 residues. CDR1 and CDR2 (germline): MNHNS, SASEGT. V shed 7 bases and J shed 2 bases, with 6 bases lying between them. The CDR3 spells CASMDTYEQYF. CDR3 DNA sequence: TGTGCCAGCATGGACACCTACGAGCAGTACTTC.

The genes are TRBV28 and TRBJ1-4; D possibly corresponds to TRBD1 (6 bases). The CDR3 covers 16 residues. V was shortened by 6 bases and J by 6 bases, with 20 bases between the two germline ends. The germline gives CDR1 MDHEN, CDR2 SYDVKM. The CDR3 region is CASSQGGGTLHEKLFF. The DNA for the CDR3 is TGTGCCAGCAGCCAAGGGGGTGGGACTTTGCATGAAAAACTGTTTTTT.

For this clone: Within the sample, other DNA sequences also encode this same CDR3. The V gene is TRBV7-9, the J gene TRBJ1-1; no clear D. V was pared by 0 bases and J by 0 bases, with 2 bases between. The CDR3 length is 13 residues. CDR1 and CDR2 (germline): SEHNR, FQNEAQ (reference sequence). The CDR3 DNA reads TGTGCCAGCAGCTTAGCCTTGAACACTGAAGCTTTCTTT. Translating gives CASSLALNTEAFF.

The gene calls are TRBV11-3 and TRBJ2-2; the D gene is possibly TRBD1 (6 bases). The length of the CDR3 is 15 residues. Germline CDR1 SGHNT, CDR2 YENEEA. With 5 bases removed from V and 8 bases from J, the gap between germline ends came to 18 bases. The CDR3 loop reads CASSLGQQGMGELFF. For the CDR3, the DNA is TGTGCCAGCAGCCTCGGACAGCAGGGAATGGGGGAGCTGTTTTTT.

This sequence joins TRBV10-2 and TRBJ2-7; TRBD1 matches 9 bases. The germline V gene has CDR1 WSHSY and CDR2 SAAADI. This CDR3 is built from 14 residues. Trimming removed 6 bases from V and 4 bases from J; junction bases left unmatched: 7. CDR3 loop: CASRKQGAEYEQYF. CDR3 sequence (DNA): TGCGCCAGCAGAAAACAGGGGGCGGAGTACGAGCAGTACTTC.